Each of the 16 T cell receptor beta chains below was sequenced from the same sample in a study of cytomegalovirus exposure and HLA in healthy donors. 60 Vbeta and 13 Jbeta primers were used in PCR. Only in-frame clones appear in the TCRdb table, and some are missing; sequencing was by immunoSEQ multiplex PCR. The profile covers 150,000 to 200,000 clones, with around 70% appearing a single time and 4.7% taken by the ten largest. Sample: PBMCs. The receptors were gathered from a man between 18 and 29 years old in good health and CMV-seropositive.

The DNA of the CDR3 is TGTGCCAGCAGTAACAAGGGGACAGTTAACACTGAAGCTTTCTTT. This translates into CASSNKGTVNTEAFF. This chain joins TRBV2 and TRBJ1-1; TRBD1 matches at 7 bases. Germline lookup yields CDR1 SNHLY and CDR2 FYNNEI. CDR3 length equals 15 residues. Trimming removed 5 bases from V and 2 bases from J; junction bases left unmatched: 8.

The chain couples TRBV2 to TRBJ1-1, with D possibly matching TRBD1 (5 bases). Trimming cost V 7 bases and J 4 bases, with 16 bases left between them. Germline V gives CDR1 SNHLY, CDR2 FYNNEI. The CDR3 is 14 residues long. The CDR3 reads CASIKGPMSTEAFF. The CDR3 bases are TGTGCCAGCATTAAGGGGCCGATGAGCACTGAAGCTTTCTTT.

This chain joins TRBV6-6 and TRBJ2-2, with 7 positions matching TRBD1. CDR1 and CDR2 from the germline V gene are MNHNY and SVGAGI (reference sequence). V trimming: 6 bases; J trimming: 0 bases; junction bases outside the gene matches: 1. CDR3 length: 14 residues. The CDR3 protein is CASRRGPNTGELFF. CDR3 sequence (DNA): TGTGCCAGCAGGAGGGGGCCGAACACCGGGGAGCTGTTTTTT.

Remarks on this clone: The junction differs from germline at one of its ends, possibly a read error. The V call is TRBV7-6, the J call TRBJ2-5, with 8 bases aligning to TRBD1. The CDR3 loop spans 13 amino acids. From germline, CDR1 is SGHVS and CDR2 FNYEAQ. The CDR3 region has the DNA TGTGCCAGCAGCTTAGAGGGGGGACAGGCGGCGGACTTC. Translating it yields CASSLEGGQAADF. The full variable domain, its missing parts supplied by reference TRBV7-6 and TRBJ2-5, is GAGVSQSPRYKVTKRGQDVALRCDPISGHVSLYWYRQALGQGPEFLTYFNYEAQQDKSGLPNDRFSAERPEGSISTLTIQRTEQRDSAMYRCASSLEGGQAADFGPGTRLLVL.

In this sample, this clone turned up once. J is TRBJ1-2 and V is TRBV25-1; TRBD1 matches 12 bases. Trimming at V came to 5 bases and at J to 7 bases, leaving 5 bases not matched to a gene. The CDR3 loop spans 14 amino acids. Germline-derived CDR1 and CDR2 are MGHDK and SYGVNS. The DNA of the CDR3 is TGTGCCAGCAGTATCGGGACAGGGGGCTTTGGCTACACCTTC. This sequence encodes CASSIGTGGFGYTF.

V gene TRBV5-8 combines with J gene TRBJ2-1; weak D call: TRBD1 (6 bases). The CDR3 loop spans 13 amino acids. V lost 0 bases to trimming and J lost 9 bases, with 10 bases between them. The V gene's germline CDR1 is SGHTS and CDR2 YDEGEE. CDR3 region: CASSLDRVGEQFF. The CDR3 DNA reads TGTGCCAGCAGCTTGGACAGGGTTGGTGAGCAGTTCTTC.

V usage is TRBV29-1 and J usage is TRBJ2-1, with 8 bases aligning to TRBD2. The CDR3 runs to 14 residues. The V gene end was trimmed by 4 bases and the J gene end by 2 bases; junction bases not matched to a gene: 4. Germline CDR1 and CDR2: SQVTM and ANQGSEA. As DNA, the CDR3 is TGCAGCGTTGCGGGAGGGCCTGCCTACAATGAGCAGTTCTTC. Amino acid sequence: CSVAGGPAYNEQFF.

The V and J genes are TRBV5-1 and TRBJ2-1; the D gene is possibly TRBD2 (5 bases). V was shortened by 4 bases and J by 5 bases, with 13 bases between the two germline ends. This CDR3 has 14 amino acids. Germline CDR1 reads SGHRS; CDR2 reads YFSETQ. This CDR3 is CASSPLETNNEQFF. The CDR3 DNA reads TGCGCCAGCAGCCCCCTAGAGACTAACAATGAGCAGTTCTTC.

V gene TRBV19 combines with J gene TRBJ2-2; 8 bases fit TRBD2. CDR1 is LNHDA and CDR2 is SQIVND in the germline V gene (reference sequence). The CDR3 length is 14 residues. V trimming: 6 bases; J trimming: 7 bases; junction bases outside the gene matches: 7. CDR3 sequence reads: CASSSGGLGGELFF. CDR3 bases: TGTGCCAGTAGCTCGGGGGGGCTTGGCGGGGAGCTGTTTTTT.

V and J are TRBV6-5 and TRBJ1-2; possible D gene TRBD1, 6 bases. Trimming stripped 8 bases from V and 6 bases from J, with 19 bases between. The CDR3 contains 14 residues. Looked up from germline, CDR1 is MNHEY and CDR2 is SVGAGI. CDR3 in amino acids: CASYLPGGWDGYTF. The CDR3, as DNA: TGTGCCAGCTATCTCCCGGGGGGCTGGGATGGCTACACCTTC.

This clone was detected a few times. V usage is TRBV7-8 and J usage is TRBJ1-5, with 7 positions matching TRBD1. V shed 1 base and J 0 bases; nucleotides not matched to a gene: 6. Looked up from germline, CDR1 is SGHVS and CDR2 is FQNEAQ. There are 17 residues in the CDR3. Written as DNA, the CDR3 is TGTGCCAGCAGCTTAGGGTACCGGACAGGTAGCAATCAGCCCCAGCATTTT. It is translated as CASSLGYRTGSNQPQHF. The entire variable domain, with the rest obtained from reference TRBV7-8 and TRBJ1-5, is as follows: GAGVSQSPRYKVAKRGQDVALRCDPISGHVSLFWYQQALGQGPEFLTYFQNEAQLDKSGLPSDRFFAERPEGSVSTLKIQRTQQEDSAVYLCASSLGYRTGSNQPQHFGDGTRLSIL.

The CDR3 loop reads CASSPATGGVVTDTQYF. Here the CDR3 DNA reads TGTGCCAGCAGCCCCGCGACAGGGGGAGTAGTCACAGATACGCAGTATTTT. The chain couples TRBV14 to TRBJ2-3, with 9 bases lining up with TRBD1. The germline CDR1 and CDR2 sequences are SGHDN and FVKESK. Trimming removed 4 bases from V and 2 bases from J; junction bases left unmatched: 10. This CDR3 is built from 17 residues.

This chain joins TRBV19 and TRBJ1-6; TRBD1 is a possible D gene (5 bases). V dropped 6 bases and J dropped 6 bases, with 21 bases sitting between them. Germline V gene lookup returns CDR1 LNHDA and CDR2 SQIVND (reference sequence). The length of the CDR3 is 17 residues. The CDR3: CASSLPPTGTANSPLHF. The CDR3 DNA follows: TGTGCCAGTAGCCTTCCCCCTACCGGGACTGCTAATTCACCCCTCCACTTT. The full variable domain, in which reference TRBV19 and TRBJ1-6 provide the parts outside the CDR3, is DGGITQSPKYLFRKEGQNVTLSCEQNLNHDAMYWYRQDPGQGLRLIYYSQIVNDFQKGDIAEGYSVSREKKESFPLTVTSAQKNPTAFYLCASSLPPTGTANSPLHFGNGTRLTVT.

The rearrangement uses TRBV10-2 and TRBJ2-3; 7 positions agree with TRBD1. The CDR3 loop spans 14 amino acids. CDR1 is WSHSY, CDR2 SAAADI, per germline. Losses at the gene ends were 6 bases for V and 3 bases for J; bases not matched to a gene: 6. The CDR3 sequence: CASRGTDFTDTQYF. CDR3 sequence (DNA): TGCGCCAGCAGGGGGACAGACTTTACAGATACGCAGTATTTT.

J is TRBJ1-2 and V is TRBV5-6; no clear D gene. CDR3 size: 16 residues. The V gene lost 0 bases and the J gene lost 4 bases, with 16 bases spanning the gap. Germline V gene lookup returns CDR1 SGHDT and CDR2 YYEEEE. The CDR3 coding sequence is TGTGCCAGCAGCTTGGGGCCACGCTCCCCCAGCTATGGCTACACCTTC. As protein: CASSLGPRSPSYGYTF.

The genes are TRBV6-1 and TRBJ1-6; 10 bases map to TRBD1. Per the germline V gene, CDR1 is MNHNS and CDR2 is SASEGT. V trimming: 7 bases; J trimming: 7 bases; junction bases outside the gene matches: 4. The CDR3 loop spans 14 amino acids. The CDR3, as DNA: TGTGCCAGCACCTCGACAGGGGGCAATTCACCCCTCCACTTT. It yields the protein CASTSTGGNSPLHF.